A selection of T cell receptor beta chains follows, all from one sample in a study of CD4 T cells in relation to SARS-CoV-2 and coronaviruses. Generated by immunoSEQ multiplex PCR, the TCRdb table keeps only in-frame clones and is missing some. This repertoire shows 35,000 to 40,000 clones, 85% to 90% found once; its top ten account for roughly a tenth. The sample consisted of memory CD4+ T cells from PBMCs. The receptors originated from an adult with COVID-19. CDR3s include the opening cysteine and the closing phenylalanine or tryptophan. A D gene is named only where the DNA matches it firmly. Clone size is given for some rows only: seen once, a few or many times, or a class if the clone is expanded.

v_gene	j_gene	d_gene	len	abundance	CDR3aa	CDR3nt
TRBV30	TRBJ1-1	TRBD1	15	NA	CAWSVRGQRNTEAFF	TGTGCCTGGAGTGTACGGGGACAGCGTAACACTGAAGCTTTCTTT
TRBV5-5	TRBJ2-5	NA	14	NA	CASTPGQKKETQYF	TGTGCCAGCACCCCTGGACAGAAAAAAGAGACCCAGTACTTC
TRBV3-1/TRBV3-2	TRBJ1-1	NA	11	NA	CASSQGTEAFF	TGTGCCAGCAGCCAAGGCACTGAAGCTTTCTTT
TRBV30	TRBJ2-5	NA	12	once	CAWNRDQETQYF	TGTGCCTGGAACAGGGACCAAGAGACCCAGTACTTC
TRBV18	TRBJ2-7	NA	17	NA	CASSLTRSGVGTYEQYF	TGTGCCAGCTCACTTACACGGAGTGGCGTGGGCACCTACGAGCAGTACTTC
TRBV11-1	TRBJ1-3	NA	13	NA	CASTTGSGNTIYF	TGTGCCAGCACCACCGGGTCCGGAAACACCATATATTTT
TRBV7-2	TRBJ2-1	NA	13	NA	CASRPNRYNEQFF	TGTGCCAGCAGGCCAAACAGGTACAATGAGCAGTTCTTC
TRBV29-1	TRBJ2-5	NA	16	NA	CSVDRGTQGAQETQYF	TGCAGCGTTGATCGGGGGACACAAGGTGCACAAGAGACCCAGTACTTC
TRBV6-5	TRBJ1-6	NA	14	NA	CASSYSPDSLPLHF	TGTGCCAGCAGTTACTCGCCGGACAGCCTCCCCCTCCACTTT
TRBV19	TRBJ2-7	NA	11	NA	CAPSEAYEQYF	TGTGCCCCCTCCGAAGCCTACGAGCAGTACTTC
TRBV11-2	TRBJ1-2	NA	13	NA	CASSSRLNYGYTF	TGTGCCAGCAGCTCCCGACTTAACTATGGCTACACCTTC
TRBV18	TRBJ2-3	TRBD2	15	NA	CASSPSGGATDTQYF	TGTGCCAGCTCACCCAGCGGGGGGGCCACAGATACGCAGTATTTT
TRBV18	TRBJ2-5	NA	15	NA	CASSPLPGASETQYF	TGTGCCAGCTCACCACTGCCAGGGGCTTCGGAGACCCAGTACTTC
TRBV19	TRBJ2-3	NA	17	once	CASTTTGSIFGADTQYF	TGTGCCAGTACCACTACGGGGTCTATATTTGGCGCAGATACGCAGTATTTT
TRBV5-4	TRBJ1-2	TRBD1	14	NA	CASSFGTANYGYTF	TGTGCCAGCAGCTTCGGGACAGCTAACTATGGCTACACCTTC
TRBV23-1	TRBJ1-1	NA	14	NA	CASSPTLENTEAFF	TGCGCCAGCAGTCCAACGCTGGAGAACACTGAAGCTTTCTTT
TRBV4-1	TRBJ2-2	TRBD1	18	few	CASSQPRDRDSNTGELFF	TGCGCCAGCAGCCAGCCCCGGGACAGGGACTCGAACACCGGGGAGCTGTTTTTT
TRBV3-1/TRBV3-2	TRBJ2-5	TRBD2	15	NA	CASRPSGGGGETQYF	TGTGCCAGCAGACCCTCTGGCGGGGGAGGAGAGACCCAGTACTTC
TRBV6-5	TRBJ1-2	TRBD1	14	NA	CASRRTGTLYGYTF	TGTGCCAGCAGGCGGACAGGCACCCTCTATGGCTACACCTTC
TRBV5-1	TRBJ2-3	TRBD2	14	NA	CASSGGGEGDTQYF	TGCGCCAGCAGCGGAGGAGGGGAGGGAGATACGCAGTATTTT
TRBV19	TRBJ1-2	NA	16	NA	CASSSGSTGKNYGYTF	TGTGCCAGTAGTTCTGGGTCAACAGGGAAGAACTATGGCTACACCTTC
TRBV7-8	TRBJ2-5	NA	14	NA	CASSRIGGVETQYF	TGTGCCAGCAGTCGGATAGGAGGCGTAGAGACCCAGTACTTC
TRBV7-2	TRBJ1-2	NA	13	NA	CASSLVPNYGYTF	TGTGCCAGCAGCTTAGTTCCTAACTATGGCTACACCTTC
TRBV9	TRBJ1-4	NA	14	NA	CASSVEATNEKLFF	TGTGCCAGCAGCGTAGAGGCAACTAATGAAAAACTGTTTTTT
TRBV18	TRBJ1-1	TRBD1	16	NA	CASSPAGQGARTEAFF	TGTGCCAGCTCACCAGCGGGACAGGGGGCAAGGACTGAAGCTTTCTTT
TRBV3-1/TRBV3-2	TRBJ1-5	TRBD1	17	NA	CASSQGGWDSSNQPQHF	TGTGCCAGCAGCCAAGGAGGTTGGGACAGTAGCAATCAGCCCCAGCATTTT
TRBV28	TRBJ1-3	TRBD1	15	NA	CASSLSGQGRDTIYF	TGTGCCAGCAGTTTATCCGGACAGGGGAGGGACACCATATATTTT
TRBV7-7	TRBJ2-5	TRBD2	16	NA	CASSFTAGGVMETQYF	TGTGCTAGCAGCTTCACAGCGGGGGGGGTAATGGAGACCCAGTACTTC
TRBV5-1	TRBJ1-4	NA	16	NA	CASSLAGGGTNEKLFF	TGCGCCAGCAGCTTGGCCGGGGGAGGGACTAATGAAAAACTGTTTTTT
TRBV3-1/TRBV3-2	TRBJ1-3	NA	15	NA	CASSQGRGAGNTIYF	TGTGCCAGCAGCCAGGGCCGGGGCGCCGGAAACACCATATATTTT
TRBV3-1/TRBV3-2	TRBJ2-2	NA	12	once	CASTRSNGELFF	TGTGCCAGCACCAGGTCAAACGGGGAGCTGTTTTTT
TRBV12-5	TRBJ1-4	NA	16	NA	CASGLVREGGVEKLFF	TGTGCTAGTGGTTTGGTACGCGAAGGGGGGGTCGAAAAACTGTTTTTT
TRBV5-1	TRBJ2-7	TRBD1	15	NA	CASSLRTGEGGEQYF	TGCGCCAGCAGCCTCCGGACAGGGGAGGGTGGGGAGCAGTACTTC
TRBV5-6	TRBJ2-7	NA	14	NA	CASSRTGLLYEQYF	TGTGCCAGCAGCCGAACAGGGTTGCTCTACGAGCAGTACTTC
TRBV30	TRBJ1-5	NA	17	NA	CAWEDRAGGYSNQPQHF	TGTGCCTGGGAAGACAGAGCCGGGGGTTATAGCAATCAGCCCCAGCATTTT
TRBV5-1	TRBJ2-2	NA	14	NA	CASRMDPGAGELFF	TGCGCCAGCAGGATGGACCCGGGTGCCGGGGAGCTGTTTTTT
TRBV7-2	TRBJ2-6	NA	14	NA	CASSFPGGANVLTF	TGTGCCAGCAGCTTTCCGGGGGGGGCCAACGTCCTGACTTTC